The sequence of this TCR beta chain was determined in a study of blood T cells in healthy people across ages. Germline values: CDR1 MNHNY, CDR2 SVGAGI (reference sequence). The CDR3 runs 13 residues. Through a sample-barcoded 5' primer and a J-beta primer mix, a second PCR was run for roughly 6 to 12 cycles. With 12 random nucleotides, a template-switch adaptor tagged each individual cDNA molecule. TCRdb reprocessed the 5' RACE reads with MiXCR, giving one entry per CDR3 protein. The table has hundreds of thousands of distinct CDR3 sequences, about 24% seen once. In the case of this clonotype: The junction differs from germline at one of its ends, possibly a read error.

This clonotype was obtained from a man between 65 and 80 years old in good health. V and J are TRBV6-6 and TRBJ1-3; D is unclear. Sequencing used blood. The CDR3 nucleotides are TGTGCTAGCAGTTACTCCCAGGGAAACACCATATATTTT. Translation gives CASSYSQGNTIYF.